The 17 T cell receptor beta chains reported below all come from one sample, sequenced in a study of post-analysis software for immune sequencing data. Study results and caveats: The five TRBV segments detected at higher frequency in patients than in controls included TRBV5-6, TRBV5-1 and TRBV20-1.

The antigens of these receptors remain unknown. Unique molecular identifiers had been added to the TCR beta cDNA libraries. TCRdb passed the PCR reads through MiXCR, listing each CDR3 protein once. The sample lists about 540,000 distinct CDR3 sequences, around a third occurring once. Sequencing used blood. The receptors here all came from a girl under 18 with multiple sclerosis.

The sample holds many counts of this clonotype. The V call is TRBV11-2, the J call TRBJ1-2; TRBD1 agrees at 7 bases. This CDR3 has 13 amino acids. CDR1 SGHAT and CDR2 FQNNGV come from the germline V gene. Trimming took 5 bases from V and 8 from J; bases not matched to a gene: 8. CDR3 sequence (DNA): TGTGCCAGCAGCCGCGGACAGGCTATAGGCTACACCTTC. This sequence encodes CASSRGQAIGYTF.

The CDR3 coding sequence is TGTGCCAGCAGTGGAGAGAATCTAGCGGGGGCCTTGAACACCGGGGAGCTGTTTTTT. Its protein product is CASSGENLAGALNTGELFF. This chain connects TRBV6-1 to TRBJ2-2; TRBD2 matches at 10 bases. After removal of 4 bases from V and 1 base from J, the junction contained 12 bases not matched to a gene. The CDR3 sequence is 19 residues long. Germline CDR1 reads MNHNS; CDR2 reads SASEGT.

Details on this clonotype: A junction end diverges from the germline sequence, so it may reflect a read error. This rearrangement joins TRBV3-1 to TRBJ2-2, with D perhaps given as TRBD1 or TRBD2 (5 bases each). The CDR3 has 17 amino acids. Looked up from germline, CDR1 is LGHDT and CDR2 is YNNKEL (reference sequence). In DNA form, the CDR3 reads TGTGCCAGCAGCCAAGATAAGGGACGGCTGAACACCGGCGAGCTGTTTTTT. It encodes CASSQDKGRLNTGELFF.

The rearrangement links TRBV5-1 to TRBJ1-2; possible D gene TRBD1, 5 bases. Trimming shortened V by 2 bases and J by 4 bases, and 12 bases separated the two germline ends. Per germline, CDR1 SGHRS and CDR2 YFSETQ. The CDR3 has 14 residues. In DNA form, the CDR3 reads TGCGCCAGCAGCTTAAACAGGATTGGCTATGGCTACACCTTC. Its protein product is CASSLNRIGYGYTF.

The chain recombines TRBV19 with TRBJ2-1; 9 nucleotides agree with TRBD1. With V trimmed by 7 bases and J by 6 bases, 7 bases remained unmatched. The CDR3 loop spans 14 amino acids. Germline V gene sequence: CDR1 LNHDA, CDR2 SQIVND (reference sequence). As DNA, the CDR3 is TGTGCCAGTACCGGGACAGGGCGTCCCAATGAGCAGTTCTTC. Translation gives CASTGTGRPNEQFF.

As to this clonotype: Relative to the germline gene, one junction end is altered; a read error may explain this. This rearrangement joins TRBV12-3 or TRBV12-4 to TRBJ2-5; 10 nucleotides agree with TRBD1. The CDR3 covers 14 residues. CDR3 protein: CAGSPGTGEDTQYF. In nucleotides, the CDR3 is TGTGCCGGCAGCCCCGGGACAGGGGAAGACACCCAGTACTTC.

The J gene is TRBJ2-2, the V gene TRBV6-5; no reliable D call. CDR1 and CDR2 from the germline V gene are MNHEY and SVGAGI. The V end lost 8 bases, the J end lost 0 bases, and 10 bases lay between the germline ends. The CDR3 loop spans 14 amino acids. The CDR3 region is CASQRSSNTGELFF. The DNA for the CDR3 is TGTGCCAGCCAAAGGTCCTCGAACACCGGGGAGCTGTTTTTT.

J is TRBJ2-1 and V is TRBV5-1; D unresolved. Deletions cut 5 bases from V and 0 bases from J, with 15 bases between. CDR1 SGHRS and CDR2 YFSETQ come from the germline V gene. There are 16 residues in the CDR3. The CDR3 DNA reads TGCGCCAGCAGTCCCAGCAGCTTCAGCTCCTACAATGAGCAGTTCTTC. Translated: CASSPSSFSSYNEQFF. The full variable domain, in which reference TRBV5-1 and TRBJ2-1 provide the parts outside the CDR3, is KAGVTQTPRYLIKTRGQQVTLSCSPISGHRSVSWYQQTPGQGLQFLFEYFSETQRNKGNFPGRFSGRQFSNSRSEMNVSTLELGDSALYLCASSPSSFSSYNEQFFGPGTRLTVL.

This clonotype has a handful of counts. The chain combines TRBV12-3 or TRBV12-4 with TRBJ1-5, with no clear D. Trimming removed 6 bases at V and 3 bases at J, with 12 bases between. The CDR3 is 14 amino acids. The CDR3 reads CASSSDDNNQPQHF. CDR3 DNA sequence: TGTGCCAGCAGCTCCGACGATAACAATCAGCCCCAGCATTTT.

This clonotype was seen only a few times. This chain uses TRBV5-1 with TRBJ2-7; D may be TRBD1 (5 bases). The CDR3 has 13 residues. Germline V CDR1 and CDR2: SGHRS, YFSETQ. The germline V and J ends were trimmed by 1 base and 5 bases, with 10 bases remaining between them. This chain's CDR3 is CASSLQGLDEQYF. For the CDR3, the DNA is TGCGCCAGCAGCTTGCAGGGTTTGGACGAGCAGTACTTC.

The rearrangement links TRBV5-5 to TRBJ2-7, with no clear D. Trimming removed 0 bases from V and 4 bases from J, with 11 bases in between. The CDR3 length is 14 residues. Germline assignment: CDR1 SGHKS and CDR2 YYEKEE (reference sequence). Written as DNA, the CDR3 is TGTGCCAGCAGCTTGGCGCTAACTTTATACGAGCAGTACTTC. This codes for CASSLALTLYEQYF.

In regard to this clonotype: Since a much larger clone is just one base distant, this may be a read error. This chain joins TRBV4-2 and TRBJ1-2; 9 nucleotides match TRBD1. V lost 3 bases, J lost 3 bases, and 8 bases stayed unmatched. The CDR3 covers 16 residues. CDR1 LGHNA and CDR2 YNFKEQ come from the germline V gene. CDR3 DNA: TGTGCCAGCAGCCAGGCGGAGGGACAGGGAGACTATGGCTACACCTTC. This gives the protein CASSQAEGQGDYGYTF.

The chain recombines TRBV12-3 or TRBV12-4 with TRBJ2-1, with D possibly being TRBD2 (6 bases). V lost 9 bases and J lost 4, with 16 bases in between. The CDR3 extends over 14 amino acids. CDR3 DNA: TGTGCCAGTACGCGGCGGGGCCGATACAATGAGCAGTTCTTC. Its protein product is CASTRRGRYNEQFF.

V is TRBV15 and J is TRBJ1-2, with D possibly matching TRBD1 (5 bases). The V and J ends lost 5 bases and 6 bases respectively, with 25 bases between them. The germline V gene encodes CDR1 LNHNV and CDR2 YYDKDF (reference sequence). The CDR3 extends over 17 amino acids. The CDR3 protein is CATSSRGSPSPKNGYTF. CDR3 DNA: TGTGCCACCAGCTCTCGGGGGAGCCCCAGTCCTAAAAATGGCTACACCTTC.

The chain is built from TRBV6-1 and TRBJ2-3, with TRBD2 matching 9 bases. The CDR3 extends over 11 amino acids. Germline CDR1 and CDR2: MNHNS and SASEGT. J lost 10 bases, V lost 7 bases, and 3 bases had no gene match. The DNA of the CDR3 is TGTGCCAGCACCTGGACTAGCGCGCAGTATTTT. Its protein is CASTWTSAQYF.

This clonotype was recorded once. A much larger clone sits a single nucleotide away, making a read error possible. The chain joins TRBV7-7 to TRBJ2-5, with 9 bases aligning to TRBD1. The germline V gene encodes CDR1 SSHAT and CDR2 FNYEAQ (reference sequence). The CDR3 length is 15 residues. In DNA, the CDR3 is TGTGCTAGCAGCCAGTACAGGGGGCCTCAAGAGACCCAGGACTTC. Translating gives CASSQYRGPQETQDF.

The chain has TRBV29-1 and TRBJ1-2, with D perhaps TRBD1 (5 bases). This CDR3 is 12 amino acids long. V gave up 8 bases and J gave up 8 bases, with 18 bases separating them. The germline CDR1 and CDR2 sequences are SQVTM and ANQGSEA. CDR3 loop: CSCDPGNVGYTF. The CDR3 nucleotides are TGCAGCTGTGATCCAGGGAATGTGGGCTACACCTTC.